What follows describes a single TCR beta chain. This clone was counted a few times. Its antigen remains undetermined. No qualities accompany the bases; no much larger clone lies one base away. The trim is 8 bases for V and 0 bases for J, with a gap of 5 bases between the germline ends. Taken from cysteine to phenylalanine, the CDR3 has 12 residues. Here the CDR3 DNA is all that survives: 36 bases in frame from base 1. CDR1 and CDR2 are drawn from the germline V gene: ENHRY, SYGVKD. This entry belongs to a study of blood T cell repertoires in COVID-19 (TCRdb year 2020). At the level of the whole study: Collaborator samples came from the United States, Italy and Spain and covered acute and convalescent phases of COVID-19. The material from the prospective study consisted of cDNA or gDNA derived from T cells, B-cell-depleted T cells, or PBMCs. Subjects who had been exposed to COVID-19, were actively infected with it, or had recovered from it provided the deeply sampled blood TCRbeta repertoires that made up the dataset. The repertoires were released in a freely available public database meant as a resource for research on the immune response to SARS-CoV-2. Samples were obtained from the ongoing ImmuneRACE study (first 160 participants) and from some 1,300 subjects provided by 6 global collaborators. Sample metadata almost always included a de-identified subject ID, COVID-19 status, age in years and sex. Where available, HLA class I and class II types were taken from metadata supplied by the sample provider and were not determined by assay-based typing.

The paper as a whole reports these results and caveats: The quantity of clinical and demographic metadata differed by source and by participant and was supplied without curation.

TCRbeta CDR3 regions were amplified from genomic DNA using the immunoSEQ Assay, a bias-controlled multiplex PCR. The authors processed their data as follows. Within the assay, amplification of reference gene primers was used to estimate how many nucleated cells each sample contained. Sequence reads were collapsed and filtered to measure the absolute abundance of every unique TCRbeta CDR3 rearrangement. For each sample, productive Simpson clonality was calculated as the square root of Simpson's diversity index across productive rearrangements. TCRdb took this table from immuneACCESS and kept in-frame rearrangements with V and J called. Such tables lack part of the clones; where checked against another copy, unresolved V genes explain under half of the gap, and the rest is unexplained. V and J calls and clone size follow that table, whereas D and trimming were derived from the DNA. Here the sample has 45,000 or so clones; about 70% occur a single time. The top ten clones comprise roughly 61% of the sample.

The collaborating institutions used their own protocols to collect whole blood in K2EDTA tubes. For TCRbeta analysis, collaborators shipped samples as frozen whole blood, isolated PBMCs, or DNA extracted from either of those sample types. Sequenced material: peripheral blood. The chain couples TRBV10-3 to TRBJ2-1, and possibly TRBD2, on 5 matching bases. The receptor was derived from an elderly man with acute or convalescent COVID-19. The nucleotide sequence reads TGTGCCATCGGGAGCTCCTACAATGAGCAGTTCTTC. Its protein product is CAIGSSYNEQFF.